Presented here are 4 T cell receptor beta chains from one specimen sequenced in a study of monozygotic twins with cystic fibrosis. Some clones are missing from TCRdb's copy, which holds only in-frame ones; the method was immunoSEQ multiplex PCR. The profile covers approximately 24,000 clones, with about 87% appearing a single time and approximately 1.2% taken by the ten largest. Sequencing was performed on blood. These receptors all stem from a woman aged 25 to 45 with cystic fibrosis.

The rearrangement uses TRBV7-9 and TRBJ1-1, with D possibly TRBD1 on 6 matching bases. V was pared by 5 bases and J by 6 bases, with 13 bases between. There are 13 residues in the CDR3. Per germline, CDR1 SEHNR and CDR2 FQNEAQ (reference sequence). This CDR3 reads CASSHGGISEAFF. In nucleotides, the CDR3 is TGTGCCAGCAGCCACGGGGGCATTTCTGAAGCTTTCTTT.

The chain carries TRBV4-3 and TRBJ1-4; no clear D. Trimming stripped 4 bases from V and 8 bases from J, with 14 bases between. The CDR3 runs to 14 residues. Germline V gene lookup returns CDR1 LGHNA and CDR2 YSLEER. CDR3 coding DNA: TGCGCCAGCAGCCCCCGGGCCGGGTTAGAAAAACTGTTTTTT. Amino acids: CASSPRAGLEKLFF.

This chain connects TRBV19 to TRBJ2-7, with D tentatively TRBD2 (5 bases). Germline V gene data show CDR1 as LNHDA and CDR2 as SQIVND (reference sequence). CDR3 length: 13 residues. Trimming stripped 5 bases from V and 5 bases from J, with 13 bases between. This chain's CDR3 is CASSSRGNHEQYF. CDR3 in DNA: TGTGCCAGTAGTTCCAGAGGGAACCACGAGCAGTACTTC.

The chain employs TRBV29-1 and TRBJ2-5, with D possibly called TRBD1 or TRBD2 (5 bases each). Trimming shortened V by 4 bases and J by 4 bases, and 13 bases separated the two germline ends. The germline V gene has CDR1 SQVTM and CDR2 ANQGSEA. This CDR3 is built from 13 residues. Here the CDR3 reads CSVGGVSGETQYF. DNA of the CDR3: TGCAGCGTTGGAGGGGTAAGCGGAGAGACCCAGTACTTC.